This entry describes one TCR beta chain. Antigen specificity is unknown. TCRdb itself ran the RT-PCR reads through MiXCR, one entry per CDR3 protein. The data contain about 480,000 distinct CDR3 sequences, 13% of them seen just once; the ten biggest clones take up around 14%. These data originate in a study of response to subunit inactivated influenza vaccine. General study findings and limits: New T cells are recruited in small numbers by each seasonal influenza vaccination, according to the authors' suggestion.

This CDR3 region has 14 residues. Trimming left V 3 bases short and J 3 bases short, with 15 bases between. Germline loops: CDR1 DFQATT, CDR2 SNEGSKA (reference sequence). The specimen was PBMCs from blood, collected roughly 6 weeks after vaccination. The clonotype was recovered from a man aged 50 to 60 who received an inactivated influenza vaccine. The chain links TRBV20-1 to TRBJ2-7; TRBD2 is a possible D gene (5 bases). The CDR3, as DNA: TGCAGTGCTAGTAAACCGGGAAGACTCTACGAGCAGTACTTC. Its protein is CSASKPGRLYEQYF.